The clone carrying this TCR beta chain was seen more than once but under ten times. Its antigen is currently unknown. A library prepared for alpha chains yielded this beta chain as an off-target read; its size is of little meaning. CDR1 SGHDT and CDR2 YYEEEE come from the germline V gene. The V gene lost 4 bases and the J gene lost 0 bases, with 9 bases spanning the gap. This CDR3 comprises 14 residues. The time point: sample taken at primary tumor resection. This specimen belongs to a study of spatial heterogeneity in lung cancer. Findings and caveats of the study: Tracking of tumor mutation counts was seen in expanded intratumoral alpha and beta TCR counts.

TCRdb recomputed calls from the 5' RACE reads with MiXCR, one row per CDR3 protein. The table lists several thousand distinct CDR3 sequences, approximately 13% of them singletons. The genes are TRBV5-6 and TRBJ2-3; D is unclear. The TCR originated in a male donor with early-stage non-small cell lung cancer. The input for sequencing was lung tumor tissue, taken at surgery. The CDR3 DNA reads TGTGCCAGCAGCCAGACAATTAGCACAGATACGCAGTATTTT. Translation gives CASSQTISTDTQYF.